The text below deals with one TCR beta chain. The V segment lost 5 bases and the J segment 8 bases; nucleotides outside the gene matches: 5. The CDR3 spans 15 residues. Germline V gene data show CDR1 as SGHTA and CDR2 as FQGTGA. The table came from immunoSEQ multiplex PCR; TCRdb's copy has only in-frame clones and leaves some out. The top ten hold 9.4% of the sample, which has some 29,000 clones, approximately 86% seen once. This sample was taken from a study of somatic mutations in cytotoxic T cells in rheumatoid arthritis. Material: CD8+ T cells sorted from blood. This TCR derives from an adult with rheumatoid arthritis. This sequence joins TRBV7-3 and TRBJ2-1, with 14 bases matching TRBD2. This CDR3 is CASSPGLAGVHEQFF. CDR3 in DNA: TGTGCCAGCAGCCCGGGACTAGCGGGAGTCCATGAGCAGTTCTTC. Full variable domain (outside the CDR3, taken from reference TRBV7-3 and TRBJ2-1): GAGVSQTPSNKVTEKGKYVELRCDPISGHTALYWYRQSLGQGPEFLIYFQGTGAADDSGLPNDRFFAVRPEGSVSTLKIQRTERGDSAVYLCASSPGLAGVHEQFFGPGTRLTVL.